This is a list of T cell receptor beta chains from one sample in a study of blood T cell repertoires in COVID-19. Sequencing used immunoSEQ multiplex PCR; TCRdb keeps in-frame clones, though not all of them. The table includes around 130,000 clones, roughly 85% detected once. Sequences were obtained from peripheral blood. These receptors all come from a man aged 45-60 years with acute or convalescent COVID-19. Both conserved end residues are part of each CDR3. Each record gives: D gene, V gene, J gene, clone size, CDR3 protein, CDR3 DNA. A D gene is named only where the DNA matches it firmly. For some rows the clone size is stated as once, few or many, or as a class when expanded; others skip it.

>.|TRBV6-4|TRBJ1-6|.
CASSEQGGNSPLHF
TGTGCCAGCAGTGAACAGGGCGGTAATTCACCCCTCCACTTT
>.|TRBV19|TRBJ1-3|.
CASSIGVSSSGNTIYF
TGTGCCAGTAGTATAGGTGTCTCCAGCTCTGGAAACACCATATATTTT
>.|TRBV3-1/TRBV3-2|TRBJ2-7|.
CASSLGDSGEQYF
TGTGCCAGCAGCCTTGGAGATTCGGGCGAGCAGTACTTC
>.|TRBV6-1|TRBJ2-5|few
CASSEARWVEETQYF
TGTGCCAGCAGTGAAGCGCGGTGGGTTGAGGAGACCCAGTACTTC
>.|TRBV2|TRBJ1-5|.
CASSENRAKNQPQHF
TGTGCCAGCAGTGAAAACAGGGCGAAGAATCAGCCCCAGCATTTT
>TRBD2|TRBV28|TRBJ2-7|.
CASSSPGTSSEQYF
TGTGCCAGCAGCTCCCCCGGGACTAGCTCCGAGCAGTACTTC
>.|TRBV5-1|TRBJ2-7|.
CASSLEAGSYEQYF
TGCGCCAGCAGCTTGGAAGCGGGCAGCTACGAGCAGTACTTC
>TRBD2|TRBV10-2|TRBJ2-3|.
CATSSTGTSSADTQYF
TGCGCCACCAGTTCTACCGGGACTAGCTCAGCAGATACGCAGTATTTT
>.|TRBV21-1|TRBJ2-1|.
CASPHRVAGGPLEQFF
TGTGCCAGCCCCCACAGGGTAGCGGGAGGACCGCTTGAGCAGTTCTTC
>.|TRBV6-5|TRBJ2-7|.
CASRTGPLYEQYF
TGTGCCAGCAGGACAGGTCCCCTCTACGAGCAGTACTTC
>TRBD1|TRBV5-1|TRBJ1-6|.
CASSFTGADSPLHF
TGCGCCAGCAGCTTTACAGGGGCGGATTCACCCCTCCACTTT
>.|TRBV6-6|TRBJ1-2|once
CASTIDRLGGYGYTF
TGTGCCAGCACCATAGACAGGTTAGGAGGATATGGCTACACCTTC
>.|TRBV5-4|TRBJ1-1|.
CASSRDRLNTEAFF
TGTGCCAGCAGCAGAGACAGGTTGAACACTGAAGCTTTCTTT
>.|TRBV28|TRBJ1-5|.
CAVAWKGEYQPQHF
TGTGCCGTGGCTTGGAAGGGAGAGTATCAGCCCCAGCATTTT
>.|TRBV6-5|TRBJ1-5|.
CASRGFNQPQHF
TGTGCCAGCAGGGGCTTCAATCAGCCCCAGCATTTT
>.|TRBV21-1|TRBJ1-2|once
CASSKVGGGAGGHYGYTF
.
>.|TRBV18|TRBJ1-5|once
CASSPGLVNQPQHF
TGTGCCAGCTCACCCGGACTGGTCAATCAGCCCCAGCATTTT
>.|TRBV3-1/TRBV3-2|TRBJ1-2|.
CASSSSQGFYGYTF
TGTGCCAGCAGCTCCAGCCAGGGATTCTATGGCTACACCTTC
>TRBD1|TRBV27|TRBJ2-7|.
CASRGTGNYEQYF
TGTGCCAGCAGGGGGACAGGAAACTACGAGCAGTACTTC
>TRBD1|TRBV7-8|TRBJ1-1|many
CASSLADREAFF
TGTGCCAGCAGCTTAGCGGACAGGGAAGCTTTCTTT
>TRBD1|TRBV29-1|TRBJ2-7|.
CSVEDPYAVSGTGVSYEQYF
TGCAGCGTTGAAGATCCCTATGCGGTTTCCGGGACAGGAGTCTCCTACGAGCAGTACTTC
>.|TRBV11-3|TRBJ1-2|.
CASSLRTSPGGGYTF
TGTGCCAGCAGCCTCAGGACTTCCCCCGGCGGAGGCTACACCTTC
>.|TRBV29-1|TRBJ1-1|once
CSAVTGMNTEAFF
TGCAGCGCAGTTACAGGTATGAACACTGAAGCTTTCTTT